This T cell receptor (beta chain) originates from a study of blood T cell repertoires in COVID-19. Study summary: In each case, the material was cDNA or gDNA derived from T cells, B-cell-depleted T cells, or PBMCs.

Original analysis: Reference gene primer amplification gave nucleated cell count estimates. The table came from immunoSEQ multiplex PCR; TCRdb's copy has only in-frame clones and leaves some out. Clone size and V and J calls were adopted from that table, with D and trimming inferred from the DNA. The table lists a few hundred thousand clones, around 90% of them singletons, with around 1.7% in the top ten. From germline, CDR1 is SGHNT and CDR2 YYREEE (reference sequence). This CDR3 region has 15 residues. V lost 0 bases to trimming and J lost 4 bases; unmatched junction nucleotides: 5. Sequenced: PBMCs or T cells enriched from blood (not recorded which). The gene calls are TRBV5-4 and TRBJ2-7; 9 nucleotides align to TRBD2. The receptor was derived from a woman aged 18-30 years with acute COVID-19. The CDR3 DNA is TGTGCCAGCAGCTTGGGGCCTAGCGGGACTTACGAGCAGTACTTC. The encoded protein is CASSLGPSGTYEQYF.